This TCR beta chain was obtained from a study of technical replicates of blood from several donors. Trimming left V 2 bases short and J 2 bases short, with 11 bases between. From germline, CDR1 is SGDLS and CDR2 YYNGEE. This CDR3 comprises 14 residues. Profiled with immunoSEQ multiplex PCR; TCRdb holds only in-frame clones, not every one. The sample has some 77,000 clones, 80% to 90% seen once. What was sequenced was PBMCs. The clonotype was recovered from a human donor in good health. Some clones in this sample may be carry-over from other donors' samples. J is TRBJ2-7 and V is TRBV9; D gene unclear. This CDR3 reads CASSVGVAPYEQYF. DNA of the CDR3: TGTGCCAGCAGCGTCGGAGTGGCCCCCTACGAGCAGTACTTC. Looking up the rest from reference TRBV9 and TRBJ2-7 gives the full variable domain: DSGVTQTPKHLITATGQRVTLRCSPRSGDLSVYWYQQSLDQGLQFLIQYYNGEERAKGNILERFSAQQFPDLHSELNLSSLELGDSALYFCASSVGVAPYEQYFGPGTRLTVT.